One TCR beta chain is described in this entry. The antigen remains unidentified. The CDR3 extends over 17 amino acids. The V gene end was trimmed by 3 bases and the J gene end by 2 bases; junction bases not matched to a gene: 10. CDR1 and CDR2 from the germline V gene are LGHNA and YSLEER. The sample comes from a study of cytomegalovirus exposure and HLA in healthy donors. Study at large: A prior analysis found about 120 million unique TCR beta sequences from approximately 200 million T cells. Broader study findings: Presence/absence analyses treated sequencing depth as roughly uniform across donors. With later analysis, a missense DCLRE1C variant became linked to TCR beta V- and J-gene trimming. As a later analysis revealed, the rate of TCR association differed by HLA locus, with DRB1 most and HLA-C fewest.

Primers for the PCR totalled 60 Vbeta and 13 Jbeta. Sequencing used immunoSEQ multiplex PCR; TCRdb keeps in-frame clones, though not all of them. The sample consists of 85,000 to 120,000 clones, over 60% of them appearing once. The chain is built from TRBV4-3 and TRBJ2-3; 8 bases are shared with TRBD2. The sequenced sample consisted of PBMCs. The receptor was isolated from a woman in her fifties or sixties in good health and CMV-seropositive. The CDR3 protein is CASSQNQRGKDTDTQYF. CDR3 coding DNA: TGCGCCAGCAGCCAGAACCAGCGGGGGAAAGACACAGATACGCAGTATTTT.